This T cell receptor (beta chain) was found in a study of OX40 agonist ivuxolimab in advanced cancers. In the study overall: Dosing consisted of intravenous ivuxolimab at 0.01 to 10 mg/kg every 2 weeks.

V was shortened by 6 bases and J by 0 bases, with 7 bases between the two germline ends. The CDR3 sequence is 13 residues long. Germline V gene sequence: CDR1 SGHDT, CDR2 YYEEEE. Clones were sequenced by immunoSEQ multiplex PCR, and TCRdb holds only the in-frame ones, with some missing. The repertoire holds 50,000 to 65,000 clones, with about four fifths as singletons. This clone was detected only a few times. The genes are TRBV5-6 and TRBJ2-1; the D gene is possibly TRBD1 (5 bases). Source: CD4+ or CD8+ T cells sorted from blood, taken in a trial of the OX40 agonist ivuxolimab. The sequence derives from an adult with an advanced solid tumor such as melanoma, head and neck, liver or kidney cancer. The CDR3 sequence is CASKQGSYNEQFF. CDR3 nucleotides: TGTGCCAGCAAGCAGGGCTCCTACAATGAGCAGTTCTTC.